The 22 T cell receptor beta chains below come from one sample, sequenced in a study of immune evolution from preneoplasia to lung adenocarcinoma. TCRdb keeps only in-frame clones here, not all; method: immunoSEQ multiplex PCR. Here the sample spans several thousand clones, about three quarters being singletons. The specimen sequenced was FFPE adjacent normal lung tissue. These receptors originate from a person between 70 and 80 years old with lung adenocarcinoma.

This chain joins TRBV5-4 and TRBJ1-4; D might be TRBD1 (5 bases). This CDR3 has 14 amino acids. Germline CDR1 reads SGHNT; CDR2 reads YYREEE (reference sequence). V lost 1 base and J 7 bases, leaving 11 bases between the germline ends. The CDR3 DNA reads TGTGCCAGCAGCTTGACAGCTGGGGGTGAAAAACTGTTTTTT. It specifies CASSLTAGGEKLFF.

This rearrangement joins TRBV28 to TRBJ2-7, with D maybe TRBD2 (5 bases). The CDR3 contains 15 residues. V was trimmed by 5 bases and J by 3 bases, leaving 17 bases between them. From germline, CDR1 is MDHEN and CDR2 SYDVKM. In DNA, the CDR3 is TGTGCCAGCAGTCCAGGCGGAGGCAGCGGCTACGAGCAGTACTTC. This encodes CASSPGGGSGYEQYF. Complete variable domain (other parts from reference TRBV28 and TRBJ2-7): DVKVTQSSRYLVKRTGEKVFLECVQDMDHENMFWYRQDPGLGLRLIYFSYDVKMKEKGDIPEGYSVSREKKERFSLILESASTNQTSMYLCASSPGGGSGYEQYFGPGTRLTVT.

The genes are TRBV10-3 and TRBJ2-7, with D possibly being TRBD1 or TRBD2 (5 bases each). Trimming shortened V by 3 bases and J by 0 bases, and 12 bases separated the two germline ends. This CDR3 is built from 15 residues. Germline V lookup: CDR1 ENHRY, CDR2 SYGVKD. CDR3 in amino acids: CAISDPGASSYEQYF. As DNA, the CDR3 is TGTGCCATCAGTGACCCCGGGGCGAGCTCCTACGAGCAGTACTTC.

The gene calls are TRBV6-1 and TRBJ1-2; a possible D gene is TRBD1 (5 bases). The germline V gene has CDR1 MNHNS and CDR2 SASEGT. The CDR3 loop spans 12 amino acids. V dropped 6 bases and J dropped 4 bases, with 9 bases sitting between them. CDR3 sequence (DNA): TGTGCCAGCAGCCGGGACTTCTATGGCTACACCTTC. This translates into CASSRDFYGYTF.

The rearrangement joins TRBV30 to TRBJ1-1, with D maybe TRBD1 (5 bases). This CDR3 has 14 residues. The ends were cut back, 3 bases at V and 5 bases at J, with 16 bases in the middle. Germline CDR1 reads GTSNPN; CDR2 reads SVGIG (reference sequence). The CDR3 protein is CAWSDPGRETEAFF. The CDR3 nucleotides are TGTGCCTGGAGCGATCCGGGCAGGGAGACTGAAGCTTTCTTT.

V is TRBV6-6 and J is TRBJ1-4; D remains unclear. Germline assignment: CDR1 MNHNY and CDR2 SVGAGI (reference sequence). CDR3 length equals 12 residues. Trimming took 9 bases from V and 7 from J, leaving 12 bases between them. The DNA of the CDR3 is TGTGCCAGTACGATAGGCGGTGAAAAACTGTTTTTT. Translated, it gives CASTIGGEKLFF.

The chain combines TRBV19 with TRBJ2-3; TRBD1 aligns across 7 bases. V dropped 9 bases and J dropped 1; count of bases not matched to a gene: 4. CDR3 length equals 13 residues. CDR1 is LNHDA, CDR2 SQIVND, per germline (reference sequence). This CDR3 reads CASSDRGTDTQYF. The DNA of the CDR3 is TGTGCCAGCTCCGACAGGGGCACAGATACGCAGTATTTT.

The chain recombines TRBV7-8 with TRBJ2-2; D gene ambiguous. Looked up from germline, CDR1 is SGHVS and CDR2 is FQNEAQ. The CDR3 is made up of 15 amino acids. V lost 1 base and J 0 bases, leaving 6 bases between the germline ends. The CDR3 DNA reads as TGTGCCAGCAGCTTAGTAACGGCGAACACCGGGGAGCTGTTTTTT. Translated: CASSLVTANTGELFF.

The V and J genes are TRBV6-5 and TRBJ1-2; possibly TRBD1 for D (6 bases). CDR1 MNHEY and CDR2 SVGAGI come from the germline V gene. The CDR3 spans 11 residues. The V end lost 7 bases, the J end lost 6 bases, and 9 bases lay between the germline ends. CDR3 sequence (DNA): TGTGCCAGCACGAGGGGGGATGGCTACACCTTC. Protein product: CASTRGDGYTF.

The V call is TRBV19, the J call TRBJ2-7; 9 bases match TRBD1. This CDR3 comprises 15 residues. The V gene's germline CDR1 is LNHDA and CDR2 SQIVND (reference sequence). The junction had 12 bases not matched to a gene; V was cut back by 5 bases and J by 7 bases. This CDR3 is CASSPGQGPRLEQYF. In DNA form, the CDR3 reads TGTGCCAGTAGTCCCGGACAGGGGCCAAGACTAGAGCAGTACTTC.

The CDR3 protein is CASTYRGSAFDGYTF. The CDR3 DNA sequence: TGTGCCAGCACCTACAGGGGATCGGCCTTCGATGGCTACACCTTC. The rearrangement joins TRBV5-4 to TRBJ1-2; 7 positions match TRBD1. Germline CDR1 reads SGHNT; CDR2 reads YYREEE (reference sequence). The CDR3 is made up of 15 amino acids. J lost 6 bases, V lost 6 bases, and 14 bases had no gene match.

For this clone: A junction end diverges from the germline sequence, so it may reflect a read error. This rearrangement joins TRBV7-7 to TRBJ2-5; D ambiguous. The CDR3 contains 13 residues. Germline loops: CDR1 SSHAT, CDR2 FNYEAQ (reference sequence). Here the CDR3 DNA reads TGTGCTAGCAGCTTAAATCCCGCAGAGACCCAGTACTTC. It specifies CASSLNPAETQYF.

V and J are TRBV18 and TRBJ1-2; 11 positions match TRBD1. Looked up from germline, CDR1 is KGHSH and CDR2 is LQKENI. The CDR3 is 15 amino acids. Trimming removed 3 bases from V and 1 base from J; junction bases left unmatched: 1. DNA of the CDR3: TGTGCCAGCTCACCGGGACAGGGGGATAACTATGGCTACACCTTC. It yields the protein CASSPGQGDNYGYTF.

This clone appeared a few times. DNA of the CDR3: TGTGCCAGCAGCGAGGGACAGGCAGGTTGGGGAGAGACCCAGTACTTC. Its translation is CASSEGQAGWGETQYF. V and J are TRBV9 and TRBJ2-5; 8 nucleotides match TRBD1. Losses at the gene ends were 3 bases for V and 4 bases for J; bases not matched to a gene: 11. Germline V lookup: CDR1 SGDLS, CDR2 YYNGEE. This CDR3 has 16 residues.

The chain recombines TRBV2 with TRBJ2-7; the match to TRBD1 covers 8 bases. The CDR3 contains 16 residues. J lost 5 bases, V lost 6 bases, and 15 bases had no gene match. The germline gives CDR1 SNHLY, CDR2 FYNNEI. This CDR3 reads CASRALHGQGAHEQYF. As DNA, the CDR3 is TGTGCCAGCAGGGCCCTGCACGGGCAGGGGGCCCACGAGCAGTACTTC.

The chain employs TRBV30 and TRBJ1-2; TRBD1 might be the D (5 bases). V was shortened by 0 bases and J by 6 bases, with 17 bases between the two germline ends. Germline V gene lookup returns CDR1 GTSNPN and CDR2 SVGIG (reference sequence). The CDR3 has 15 residues. The CDR3 region is CAWSVRDRHRHGYTF. The CDR3 DNA reads as TGTGCCTGGAGTGTACGAGACCGACACAGGCATGGCTACACCTTC.

The rearrangement links TRBV30 to TRBJ1-1; 10 bases are a match to TRBD1. Trimming took 8 bases from V and 5 from J; bases not matched to a gene: 5. The CDR3 length is 12 residues. CDR1 and CDR2 from the germline V gene are GTSNPN and SVGIG (reference sequence). CDR3 nucleotide sequence: TGTGCCCAACGGACAGGGGGAACTGAAGCTTTCTTT. It codes for CAQRTGGTEAFF.

As regards this clone: The same CDR3 is also encoded by other DNA sequences in this sample. The chain has TRBV5-6 and TRBJ1-5, with 7 bases that match TRBD1. The CDR3 runs 15 residues. The J segment lost 4 bases and the V segment lost 4 bases, leaving 8 bases of the junction unmatched. The germline CDR1 and CDR2 sequences are SGHDT and YYEEEE. The CDR3: CASSPSLTGNQPQHF. DNA for the CDR3: TGTGCCAGCAGCCCCTCGTTGACAGGGAATCAGCCCCAGCATTTT.

The chain has TRBV11-2 and TRBJ2-3, with TRBD2 matching 10 bases. Germline V gene lookup returns CDR1 SGHAT and CDR2 FQNNGV. This CDR3 has 16 residues. Trimming at V came to 5 bases and at J to 1 base, leaving 6 bases not matched to a gene. The DNA of the CDR3 is TGTGCCAGCAGCCAGAAGCGGGGGGGCCGCACAGATACGCAGTATTTT. As protein: CASSQKRGGRTDTQYF.

The chain has TRBV10-3 and TRBJ1-2; D is uncertain. V shed 0 bases and J shed 7 bases, with 15 bases lying between them. Germline CDR1 reads ENHRY; CDR2 reads SYGVKD. The CDR3 totals 15 residues. The chain's CDR3 is CAISESGGSLLGYTF. CDR3 DNA sequence: TGTGCCATCAGTGAGTCAGGCGGCAGTCTCCTTGGCTACACCTTC.

The V gene is TRBV28, the J gene TRBJ2-2; the D is unclear. V shed 7 bases and J shed 3 bases, with 12 bases lying between them. The CDR3 has 14 amino acids. Germline assignment: CDR1 MDHEN and CDR2 SYDVKM. CDR3 sequence reads: CASTSGPYTGELFF. Here the CDR3 DNA reads TGTGCCAGCACCTCAGGACCTTACACCGGGGAGCTGTTTTTT.

The chain is built from TRBV6-5 and TRBJ1-5; the match to TRBD1 covers 7 bases. The J segment lost 3 bases and the V segment lost 4 bases, leaving 6 bases of the junction unmatched. Germline V CDR1 and CDR2: MNHEY, SVGAGI. The CDR3 is 15 residues long. CDR3 sequence reads: CASSSSGTVNQPQHF. For the CDR3, the DNA is TGTGCCAGCAGTTCCAGCGGGACAGTCAATCAGCCCCAGCATTTT.